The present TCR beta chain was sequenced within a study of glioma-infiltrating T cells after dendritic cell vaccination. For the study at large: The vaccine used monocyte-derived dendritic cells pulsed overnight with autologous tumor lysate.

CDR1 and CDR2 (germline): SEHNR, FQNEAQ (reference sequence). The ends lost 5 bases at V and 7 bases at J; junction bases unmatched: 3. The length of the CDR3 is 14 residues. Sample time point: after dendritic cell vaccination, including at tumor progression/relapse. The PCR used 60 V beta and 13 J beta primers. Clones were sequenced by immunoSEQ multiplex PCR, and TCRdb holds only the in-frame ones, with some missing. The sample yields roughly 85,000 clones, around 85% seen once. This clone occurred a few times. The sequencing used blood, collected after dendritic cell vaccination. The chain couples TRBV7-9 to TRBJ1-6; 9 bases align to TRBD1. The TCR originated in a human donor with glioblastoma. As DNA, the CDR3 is TGTGCCAGCAGCCCGGACAGGGGAAATTCACCCCTCCACTTT. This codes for CASSPDRGNSPLHF.